The entry below gives a single TCR beta chain sequence along with its context. What it recognizes is unknown. The record originates from a study of T cell responses to AZD1222 COVID-19 vaccine. The assay was immunoSEQ multiplex PCR, and TCRdb's table has in-frame clones only and misses some. This table holds approximately 140,000 clones, roughly 91% found once. The CDR3 is made up of 15 amino acids. Germline-derived CDR1 and CDR2 are GTSNPN and SVGIG (reference sequence). V lost 2 bases and J lost 0, with 13 bases in between. Study-level results: There were repertoire samples only from the period after the peak T cell response. Just five or six AZD1222 recipients were seropositive at baseline. There were mostly white British donors and more females than males, and clonal diversity was possibly underestimated. Spike-wide vaccine-associated CD4 TCRs dominated at 160-218 and 743-854.

Source: peripheral blood, taken on day 0 of AZD1222 vaccination. This sequence joins TRBV30 and TRBJ1-1; D is unresolved. This clonotype was sampled from an adult in good health. CDR3 amino acids: CAWSSGSIMNTEAFF. The CDR3 bases are TGTGCCTGGAGTTCGGGCAGTATCATGAACACTGAAGCTTTCTTT.